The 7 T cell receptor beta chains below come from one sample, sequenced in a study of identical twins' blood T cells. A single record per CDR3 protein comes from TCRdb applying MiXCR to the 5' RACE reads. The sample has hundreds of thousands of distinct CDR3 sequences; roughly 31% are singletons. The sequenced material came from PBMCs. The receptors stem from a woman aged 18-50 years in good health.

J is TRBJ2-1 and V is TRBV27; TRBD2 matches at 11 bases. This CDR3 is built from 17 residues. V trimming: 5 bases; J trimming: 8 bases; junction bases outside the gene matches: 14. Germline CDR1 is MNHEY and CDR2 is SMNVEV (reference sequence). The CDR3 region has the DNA TGTGCCAGCAGTCTCCCGAAGGCTAGCGGGAGGATCGATGAGCAGTTCTTC. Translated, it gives CASSLPKASGRIDEQFF.

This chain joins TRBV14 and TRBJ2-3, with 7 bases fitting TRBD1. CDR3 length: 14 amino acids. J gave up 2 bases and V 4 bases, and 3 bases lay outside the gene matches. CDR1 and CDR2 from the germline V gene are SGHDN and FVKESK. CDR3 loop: CASSLGQFTDTQYF. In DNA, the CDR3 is TGTGCCAGCAGCCTGGGACAGTTCACAGATACGCAGTATTTT.

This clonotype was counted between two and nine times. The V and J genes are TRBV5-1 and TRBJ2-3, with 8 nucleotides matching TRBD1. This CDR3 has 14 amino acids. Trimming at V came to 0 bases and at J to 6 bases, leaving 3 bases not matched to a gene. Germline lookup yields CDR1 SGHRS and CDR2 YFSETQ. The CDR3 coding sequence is TGCGCCAGCAGCTTGGACAGGGGGGTTGATACGCAGTATTTT. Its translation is CASSLDRGVDTQYF. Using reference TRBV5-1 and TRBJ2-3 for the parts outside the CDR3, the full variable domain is KAGVTQTPRYLIKTRGQQVTLSCSPISGHRSVSWYQQTPGQGLQFLFEYFSETQRNKGNFPGRFSGRQFSNSRSEMNVSTLELGDSALYLCASSLDRGVDTQYFGPGTRLTVL.

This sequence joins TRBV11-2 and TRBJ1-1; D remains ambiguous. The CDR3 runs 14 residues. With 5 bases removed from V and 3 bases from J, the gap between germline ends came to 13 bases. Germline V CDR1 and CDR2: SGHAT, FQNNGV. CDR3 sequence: CASSPQHRDTEAFF. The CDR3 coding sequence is TGTGCCAGCAGCCCCCAGCACCGCGACACTGAAGCTTTCTTT.

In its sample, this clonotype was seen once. The CDR3 is CASWGSGTDTQYF. DNA of the CDR3: TGCGCCAGCTGGGGTAGCGGAACAGATACGCAGTATTTT. The rearrangement uses TRBV5-1 and TRBJ2-3; D is perhaps TRBD2 (6 bases). This CDR3 has 13 residues. Deletions cut 7 bases from V and 3 bases from J, with 12 bases between. CDR1 is SGHRS and CDR2 is YFSETQ in the germline V gene.

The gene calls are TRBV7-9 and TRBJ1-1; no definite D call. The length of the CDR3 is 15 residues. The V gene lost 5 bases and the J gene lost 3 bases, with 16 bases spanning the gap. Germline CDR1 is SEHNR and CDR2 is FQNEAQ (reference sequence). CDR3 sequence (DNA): TGTGCCAGCAGCCCCGCCCGGGCCTTTGACACTGAAGCTTTCTTT. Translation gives CASSPARAFDTEAFF.

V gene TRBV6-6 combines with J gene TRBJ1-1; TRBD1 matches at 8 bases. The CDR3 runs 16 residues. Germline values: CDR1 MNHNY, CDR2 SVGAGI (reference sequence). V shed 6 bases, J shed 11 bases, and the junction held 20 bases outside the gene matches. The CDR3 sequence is CASSLYPLDRDGRAFF. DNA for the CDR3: TGTGCCAGCAGCCTGTATCCCCTGGACAGGGACGGAAGGGCTTTCTTT.